The source of this T cell receptor (beta chain) is a study of OX40 agonist ivuxolimab in advanced cancers. TCRdb keeps only in-frame clones here, not all; method: immunoSEQ multiplex PCR. The sample consists of 95,000 to 150,000 clones, around 89% of them appearing once. The V gene's germline CDR1 is SGHAT and CDR2 FQNNGV. This CDR3 spans 13 amino acids. V lost 2 bases to trimming and J lost 6 bases, with 7 bases between them. Sequences were derived from CD4+ or CD8+ T cells sorted from blood, sampled in a trial of the OX40 agonist ivuxolimab. The sequence came from an adult with an advanced solid tumor such as melanoma, head and neck, liver or kidney cancer. This sequence joins TRBV11-2 and TRBJ2-2; weak D call: TRBD2 (5 bases). The CDR3 region has the DNA TGTGCCAGCAGCTTAATGAGGGCCGGGGAGCTGTTTTTT. Its protein product is CASSLMRAGELFF.